Ten or more counts support the clone carrying this T cell receptor beta chain. Its antigen remains unidentified. This entry belongs to a study of breast tumors, draining lymph nodes, adjacent tissues. Study conclusions and caveats: Luminal-like breast cancer showed significantly greater tumor-nontumor repertoire similarity than basal-like breast cancer did.

TCRdb re-derived calls from the multiplex PCR reads in MiXCR, one entry per CDR3 protein. This table holds tens of thousands of distinct CDR3 sequences, approximately 29% found once. V was pared by 4 bases and J by 1 base, with 10 bases between. CDR3 length: 15 amino acids. CDR1 is MNHEY and CDR2 is SVGAGI in the germline V gene. Samples came from axillary lymph nodes draining the breast cancer. The J gene is TRBJ1-4, the V gene TRBV6-5; D uncertain. This sequence originates from a female donor with breast cancer. Some clones in this sample may be carry-over from other donors' samples. The specimen sequenced was axillary lymph node tissue. CDR3: CASSSLDVTNEKLFF. For the CDR3, the DNA is TGTGCCAGCAGTTCCCTGGACGTAACTAATGAAAAACTGTTTTTT.